This T cell receptor beta chain was captured in a study of shared clonotypes between healthy human individuals. The assay was immunoSEQ multiplex PCR, and TCRdb's table has in-frame clones only and misses some. The sample lists fewer than 1.8 million clones; around 98.5% were seen once. There are 15 residues in the CDR3. The V and J ends lost 2 bases and 4 bases respectively, with 14 bases between them. The germline V gene encodes CDR1 MNHNY and CDR2 SVGAGI (reference sequence). The genes are TRBV6-6 and TRBJ2-5; D perhaps matches TRBD1 (7 bases). The sequence came from a man younger than 40 in good health. Input material: naive CD4+ T cells sorted from blood. Subset denoted: CD45RA+ positively selected. The CDR3 sequence: CASSYGQGDSETQYF. Written as DNA, the CDR3 is TGTGCCAGCAGTTACGGGCAGGGGGACTCAGAGACCCAGTACTTC.